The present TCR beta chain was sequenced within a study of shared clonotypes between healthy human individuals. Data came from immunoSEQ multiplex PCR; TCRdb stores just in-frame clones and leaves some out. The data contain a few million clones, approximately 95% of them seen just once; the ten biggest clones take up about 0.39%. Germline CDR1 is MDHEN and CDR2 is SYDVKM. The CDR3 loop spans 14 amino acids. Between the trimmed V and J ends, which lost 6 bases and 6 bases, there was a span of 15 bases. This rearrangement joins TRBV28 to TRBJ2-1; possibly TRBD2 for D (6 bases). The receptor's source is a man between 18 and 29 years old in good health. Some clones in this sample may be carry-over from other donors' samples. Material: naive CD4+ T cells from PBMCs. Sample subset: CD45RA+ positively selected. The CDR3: CASSLAGSFNEQFF. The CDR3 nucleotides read TGTGCCAGCAGCTTAGCCGGGAGTTTCAATGAGCAGTTCTTC. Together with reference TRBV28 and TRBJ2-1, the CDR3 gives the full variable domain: DVKVTQSSRYLVKRTGEKVFLECVQDMDHENMFWYRQDPGLGLRLIYFSYDVKMKEKGDIPEGYSVSREKKERFSLILESASTNQTSMYLCASSLAGSFNEQFFGPGTRLTVL.